The clone carrying this TCR beta chain was observed a handful of times. Its cognate antigen is unknown. Via MiXCR, TCRdb re-called the 5' RACE reads, giving one row per CDR3 protein. Here the sample spans 80,000 to 95,000 distinct CDR3 sequences, approximately 14% being singletons. This entry belongs to a study of early T cells in non-severe SARS-CoV-2 infection. Whole-study context: Chains were unpaired, as sequencing was done on bulk RNA from unsorted whole blood.

Regarding the study as a whole: The study's VDJdb matching favored anti-spike CD8 responses and missed private and CD4 specificities.

V lost 2 bases to trimming and J lost 7 bases; unmatched junction nucleotides: 8. The CDR3 covers 15 residues. Germline-derived CDR1 and CDR2 are SGHAT and FQNNGV. The sequence derives from an adult who was a healthcare worker with PCR-confirmed SARS-CoV-2 infection or an uninfected control (not recorded which). Material: whole blood. The chain employs TRBV11-2 and TRBJ2-1; TRBD2 agrees at 7 bases. CDR3 in amino acids: CASSLNPGSGNEQFF. The CDR3 region has the DNA TGTGCCAGCAGCTTAAACCCAGGTAGCGGGAATGAGCAGTTCTTC.